These 21 T cell receptor beta chains were sequenced from one sample in a study of CD8 T cells in ankylosing spondylitis. A single record per CDR3 protein comes from TCRdb applying MiXCR to the 5' RACE reads. The sample has 250,000 to 350,000 distinct CDR3 sequences; less than 25% are singletons. Sequences were obtained from blood, either unsorted or a sorted T cell fraction (not recorded which). Every receptor here comes from a female donor with ankylosing spondylitis or in good health (not recorded which).

The CDR3 region is CASSQAERFDHNEQFF. Written as DNA, the CDR3 is TGCGCCAGCAGCCAAGCTGAGCGGTTCGATCACAATGAGCAGTTCTTC. The V and J genes are TRBV4-1 and TRBJ2-1; maybe TRBD2 (5 bases). CDR1 and CDR2 from the germline V gene are MGHRA and YSYEKL. The CDR3 covers 16 residues. V was trimmed by 1 base and J by 5 bases, leaving 15 bases between them.

The CDR3 is CSARVPRPDTEAFF. CDR3 nucleotides: TGCAGTGCTAGAGTTCCCCGCCCGGACACTGAAGCTTTCTTT. The chain links TRBV20-1 to TRBJ1-1, with D uncertain. Germline V gene data show CDR1 as DFQATT and CDR2 as SNEGSKA (reference sequence). Trimming took off 1 base at V and 3 bases at J, with 12 bases between the two ends. The CDR3 contains 14 residues.

This clonotype was seen only once. This sequence joins TRBV9 and TRBJ2-2; maybe TRBD2 (6 bases). Trimming took off 0 bases at V and 3 bases at J, with 12 bases between the two ends. The CDR3 has 16 residues. Looked up from germline, CDR1 is SGDLS and CDR2 is YYNGEE. CDR3 residues: CASSVATGTHTGELFF. In nucleotides, the CDR3 is TGTGCCAGCAGCGTAGCAACCGGGACTCACACCGGGGAGCTGTTTTTT. Full variable domain (outside the CDR3, taken from reference TRBV9 and TRBJ2-2): DSGVTQTPKHLITATGQRVTLRCSPRSGDLSVYWYQQSLDQGLQFLIQYYNGEERAKGNILERFSAQQFPDLHSELNLSSLELGDSALYFCASSVATGTHTGELFFGEGSRLTVL.

The table lists this clonotype with many counts. The rearrangement links TRBV5-1 to TRBJ1-5; no definite D call. The CDR3 is made up of 12 amino acids. With 0 bases removed from V and 7 bases from J, the gap between germline ends came to 5 bases. Germline lookup yields CDR1 SGHRS and CDR2 YFSETQ. CDR3 amino acids: CASSLDGQPQHF. The CDR3 DNA is TGCGCCAGCAGCTTGGACGGCCAGCCCCAGCATTTT.

This clonotype was counted between two and nine times. This chain uses TRBV6-2 or TRBV6-3 with TRBJ2-1, with TRBD2 as a possible D gene (5 bases). The germline CDR1 and CDR2 sequences are MNHEY and SVGEGT. The CDR3 covers 16 residues. V lost 6 bases to trimming and J lost 5 bases, with 20 bases between them. The CDR3 here is CASSLAGNLLNNEQFF. The DNA of the CDR3 is TGTGCCAGCAGCCTGGCGGGTAACCTTCTCAACAATGAGCAGTTCTTC.

The V and J genes are TRBV9 and TRBJ2-5; 8 nucleotides match TRBD2. This CDR3 spans 15 amino acids. The V gene's germline CDR1 is SGDLS and CDR2 YYNGEE. V gave up 1 base and J gave up 5 bases; unmatched junction bases: 7. The chain's CDR3 is CASSVSGSRWETQYF. The CDR3 DNA sequence: TGTGCCAGCAGCGTAAGCGGGAGTCGGTGGGAGACCCAGTACTTC.

V gene TRBV10-3 combines with J gene TRBJ2-5; D may be TRBD2 (6 bases). Trimming took off 1 base at V and 5 bases at J, with 17 bases between the two ends. Germline V gene sequence: CDR1 ENHRY, CDR2 SYGVKD. The CDR3 is 16 residues long. The CDR3: CAISEWGGGAAETQYF. CDR3 bases: TGTGCCATCAGTGAGTGGGGCGGAGGGGCGGCGGAGACCCAGTACTTC.

As regards this clonotype: The missing conserved phenylalanine or tryptophan at the end of this CDR3 makes a read error likely. The chain joins TRBV5-1 to TRBJ2-1; D unclear. The V gene's germline CDR1 is SGHRS and CDR2 YFSETQ. This CDR3 contains 13 residues. The V end lost 0 bases, the J end lost 6 bases, and 7 bases lay between the germline ends. The CDR3 here is CASSLAGSNEQFI. The CDR3 DNA follows: TGCGCCAGCAGCTTGGCTGGGTCCAATGAGCAGTTCATC.

This clonotype was counted once. The chain employs TRBV5-1 and TRBJ2-4; maybe TRBD2 (7 bases). This CDR3 is built from 15 residues. V lost 0 bases to trimming and J lost 8 bases, with 15 bases between them. Germline V CDR1 and CDR2: SGHRS, YFSETQ. CDR3 protein: CASSLGEGGGDIQYF. DNA for the CDR3: TGCGCCAGCAGCTTGGGTGAGGGCGGGGGCGACATTCAGTACTTC.

This clonotype was seen a handful of times. V gene TRBV7-9 combines with J gene TRBJ1-1; D not certain. CDR1 and CDR2 (germline): SEHNR, FQNEAQ (reference sequence). This CDR3 spans 12 amino acids. V lost 5 bases, J lost 5 bases, and 9 bases lay in between. Written as DNA, the CDR3 is TGTGCCAGCAGCGTCCGAGAGACTGAAGCTTTCTTT. Its protein product is CASSVRETEAFF.

This clonotype showed up many times. The chain is built from TRBV20-1 and TRBJ1-1; possible D gene TRBD1, 6 bases. Germline loops: CDR1 DFQATT, CDR2 SNEGSKA (reference sequence). This CDR3 has 11 amino acids. The germline V and J ends were trimmed by 5 bases and 9 bases, with 13 bases remaining between them. This CDR3 is CSAEQGYKAFF. CDR3 nucleotides: TGCAGTGCTGAACAGGGTTATAAAGCTTTCTTT.

This clonotype was recorded a few times. The gene calls are TRBV20-1 and TRBJ1-5; 7 bases align to TRBD1. This CDR3 spans 15 amino acids. The J segment lost 2 bases and the V segment lost 5 bases, leaving 9 bases of the junction unmatched. CDR1 DFQATT and CDR2 SNEGSKA come from the germline V gene (reference sequence). The CDR3 coding sequence is TGCAGTGCTCAAAGGCAGGGGGGAGGCAATCAGCCCCAGCATTTT. Its protein is CSAQRQGGGNQPQHF.

This clonotype has only a few counts. The rearrangement joins TRBV28 to TRBJ2-1; 11 bases line up with TRBD2. The germline V gene encodes CDR1 MDHEN and CDR2 SYDVKM. This CDR3 comprises 12 residues. V trimming: 6 bases; J trimming: 15 bases; junction bases outside the gene matches: 7. The CDR3 is CASSPPGLAVFF. The DNA of the CDR3 is TGTGCCAGCAGCCCCCCGGGACTAGCGGTGTTCTTC.

This clonotype has a handful of counts. V usage is TRBV10-2 and J usage is TRBJ2-2; D possibly corresponds to TRBD2 (6 bases). Trimming took off 10 bases at V and 5 bases at J, with 20 bases between the two ends. The CDR3 covers 15 residues. Germline CDR1 WSHSY, CDR2 SAAADI. The CDR3: CAIRKGAGHTGELFF. CDR3 sequence (DNA): TGCGCCATCCGTAAAGGGGCGGGGCATACCGGGGAGCTGTTTTTT.

This clonotype occurred a few times. This chain joins TRBV20-1 and TRBJ1-2; possible D gene TRBD1, 5 bases. Trimming removed 3 bases at V and 8 bases at J, with 13 bases between. Germline loops: CDR1 DFQATT, CDR2 SNEGSKA (reference sequence). This CDR3 contains 12 residues. The CDR3: CSARDQGRGYTF. In DNA, the CDR3 is TGCAGTGCTAGGGATCAGGGACGCGGCTACACCTTC.

This sequence joins TRBV12-3 or TRBV12-4 and TRBJ2-3, with 12 bases aligning to TRBD2. With V trimmed by 7 bases and J by 3 bases, 5 bases remained unmatched. CDR3 length: 15 residues. CDR3 in DNA: TGTGCCAGCACCTCGGGACTAGCGGGTACAGATACGCAGTATTTT. Amino acids: CASTSGLAGTDTQYF.

This rearrangement joins TRBV29-1 to TRBJ2-1, with D perhaps given as TRBD1 or TRBD2 (6 bases each). The CDR3 is 15 amino acids. Germline loops: CDR1 SQVTM, CDR2 ANQGSEA. Trimming stripped 3 bases from V and 4 bases from J, with 16 bases between. CDR3 loop: CSVDEGGLTYNEQFF. In nucleotides, the CDR3 is TGCAGCGTTGACGAGGGGGGACTGACTTACAATGAGCAGTTCTTC.

The chain couples TRBV20-1 to TRBJ2-1; D uncertain. The CDR3 loop spans 13 amino acids. Trimming took 6 bases from V and 7 from J, leaving 16 bases between them. Germline V lookup: CDR1 DFQATT, CDR2 SNEGSKA (reference sequence). The CDR3 coding sequence is TGCAGTGCCGGCGAGTTGTCACCAAATGAGCAGTTCTTC. Encoded protein: CSAGELSPNEQFF.

This clonotype was found many times. The chain joins TRBV7-6 to TRBJ1-1; unclear D gene. Trimming shortened V by 5 bases and J by 6 bases, and 16 bases separated the two germline ends. CDR1 and CDR2 from the germline V gene are SGHVS and FNYEAQ. The CDR3 consists of 14 residues. CDR3 protein: CASSAQADWAEAFF. In DNA form, the CDR3 reads TGTGCCAGCAGCGCTCAGGCAGACTGGGCTGAAGCTTTCTTT.

The chain combines TRBV20-1 with TRBJ2-7, with TRBD2 identical over 7 bases. CDR3 size: 13 residues. The germline CDR1 and CDR2 sequences are DFQATT and SNEGSKA (reference sequence). The J segment lost 5 bases and the V segment lost 3 bases, leaving 7 bases of the junction unmatched. CDR3 DNA sequence: TGCAGTGCTAGGGGTAGCGGGTCTCACGAGCAGTACTTC. It codes for CSARGSGSHEQYF.

This clonotype has only a few counts. The V and J genes are TRBV5-6 and TRBJ2-3, with D unresolved. CDR1 SGHDT and CDR2 YYEEEE come from the germline V gene. Between the trimmed V and J ends, which lost 3 bases and 1 base, there was a span of 9 bases. The CDR3 totals 14 residues. The CDR3 bases are TGTGCCAGCAGCTCCCAGGTGGGCACAGATACGCAGTATTTT. It codes for CASSSQVGTDTQYF. Full variable domain (outside the CDR3, taken from reference TRBV5-6 and TRBJ2-3): DAGVTQSPTHLIKTRGQQVTLRCSPKSGHDTVSWYQQALGQGPQFIFQYYEEEERQRGNFPDRFSGHQFPNYSSELNVNALLLGDSALYLCASSSQVGTDTQYFGPGTRLTVL.